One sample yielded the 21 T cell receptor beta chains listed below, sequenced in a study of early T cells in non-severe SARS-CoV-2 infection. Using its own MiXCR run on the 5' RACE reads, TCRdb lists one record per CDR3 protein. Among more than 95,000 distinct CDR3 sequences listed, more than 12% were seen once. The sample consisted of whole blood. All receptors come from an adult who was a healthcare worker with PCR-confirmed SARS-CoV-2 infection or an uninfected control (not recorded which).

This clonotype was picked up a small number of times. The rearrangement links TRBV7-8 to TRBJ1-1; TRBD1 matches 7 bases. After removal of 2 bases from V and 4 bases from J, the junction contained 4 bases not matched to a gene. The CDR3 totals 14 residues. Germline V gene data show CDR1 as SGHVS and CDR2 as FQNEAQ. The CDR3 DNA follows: TGTGCCAGCAGCTTAACCCCAGGGGGCACTGAAGCTTTCTTT. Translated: CASSLTPGGTEAFF.

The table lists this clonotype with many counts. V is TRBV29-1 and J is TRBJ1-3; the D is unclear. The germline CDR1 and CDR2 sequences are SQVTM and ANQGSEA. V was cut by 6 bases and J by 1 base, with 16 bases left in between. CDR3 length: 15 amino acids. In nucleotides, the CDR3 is TGCAGCGTAGCAATGGGGAGTATATCTGGAAACACCATATATTTT. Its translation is CSVAMGSISGNTIYF. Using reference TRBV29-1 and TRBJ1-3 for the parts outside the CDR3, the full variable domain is SAVISQKPSRDICQRGTSLTIQCQVDSQVTMMFWYRQQPGQSLTLIATANQGSEATYESGFVIDKFPISRPNLTFSTLTVSNMSPEDSSIYLCSVAMGSISGNTIYFGEGSWLTVV.

In DNA, the CDR3 is TGCGCCAGCAGCTTGGCCCTGGTAGCGGACACAGATACGCAGTATTTT. It translates to CASSLALVADTDTQYF. The chain employs TRBV5-1 and TRBJ2-3; a weak D match, TRBD2 (6 bases). Germline-derived CDR1 and CDR2 are SGHRS and YFSETQ. The CDR3 extends over 16 amino acids. With 0 bases removed from V and 2 bases from J, the gap between germline ends came to 13 bases.

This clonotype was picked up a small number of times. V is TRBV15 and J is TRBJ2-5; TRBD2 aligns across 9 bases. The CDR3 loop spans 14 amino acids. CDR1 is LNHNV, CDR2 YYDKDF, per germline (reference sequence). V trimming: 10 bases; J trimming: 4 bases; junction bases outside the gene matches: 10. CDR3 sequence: CASGRAGAIETQYF. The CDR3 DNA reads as TGTGCCAGCGGGAGGGCGGGGGCAATAGAGACCCAGTACTTC. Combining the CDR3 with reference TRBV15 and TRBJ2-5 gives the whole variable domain DAMVIQNPRYQVTQFGKPVTLSCSQTLNHNVMYWYQQKSSQAPKLLFHYYDKDFNNEADTPDNFQSRRPNTSFCFLDIRSPGLGDTAMYLCASGRAGAIETQYFGPGTRLLVL.

The CDR3 is CASSRTFANTGELFF. The CDR3 bases are TGCGCCAGCAGTCGGACTTTTGCGAACACCGGGGAGCTGTTTTTT. The J gene is TRBJ2-2, the V gene TRBV4-1, with D possibly TRBD2 on 5 matching bases. The CDR3 contains 15 residues. Trimming pared 6 bases from V and 0 bases from J, leaving 11 bases between. Per the germline V gene, CDR1 is MGHRA and CDR2 is YSYEKL.

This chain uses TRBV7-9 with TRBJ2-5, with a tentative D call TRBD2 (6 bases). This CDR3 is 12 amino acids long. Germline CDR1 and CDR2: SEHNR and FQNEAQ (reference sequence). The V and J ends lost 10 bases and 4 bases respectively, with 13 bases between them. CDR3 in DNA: TGTGCCACCTCGGCCGGGGGAGAGACCCAGTACTTC. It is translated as CATSAGGETQYF.

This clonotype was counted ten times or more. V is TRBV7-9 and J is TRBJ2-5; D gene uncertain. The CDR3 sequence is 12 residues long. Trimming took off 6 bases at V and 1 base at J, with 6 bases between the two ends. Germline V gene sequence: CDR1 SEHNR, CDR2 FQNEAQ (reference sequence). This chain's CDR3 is CASSLTQETQYF. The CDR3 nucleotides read TGTGCCAGCAGTTTGACCCAAGAGACCCAGTACTTC. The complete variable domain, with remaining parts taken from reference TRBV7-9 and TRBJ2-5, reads DTGVSQNPRHKITKRGQNVTFRCDPISEHNRLYWYRQTLGQGPEFLTYFQNEAQLEKSRLLSDRFSAERPKGSFSTLEIQRTEQGDSAMYLCASSLTQETQYFGPGTRLLVL.

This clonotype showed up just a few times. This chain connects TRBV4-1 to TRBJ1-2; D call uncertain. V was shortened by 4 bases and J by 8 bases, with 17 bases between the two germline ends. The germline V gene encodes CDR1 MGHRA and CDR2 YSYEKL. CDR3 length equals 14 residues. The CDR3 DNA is TGCGCCAGCAGCCTTCAACTAGGGTCTGGCGGCTACACCTTC. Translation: CASSLQLGSGGYTF.

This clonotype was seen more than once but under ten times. CDR3 sequence reads: CASRITLQGSPLHF. As DNA, the CDR3 is TGTGCCAGCCGAATCACTCTACAGGGTTCACCCCTCCACTTT. The genes are TRBV7-2 and TRBJ1-6; TRBD1 might be the D (6 bases). The germline V and J ends were trimmed by 8 bases and 9 bases, with 17 bases remaining between them. The CDR3 consists of 14 residues. Germline CDR1 is SGHTA and CDR2 is FQGNSA.

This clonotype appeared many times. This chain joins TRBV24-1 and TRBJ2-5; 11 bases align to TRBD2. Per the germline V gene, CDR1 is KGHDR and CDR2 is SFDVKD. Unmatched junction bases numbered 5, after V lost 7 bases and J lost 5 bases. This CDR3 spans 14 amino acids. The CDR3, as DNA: TGTGCCACCAGCGGGGGGACTAGCGGCGAGACCCAGTACTTC. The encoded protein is CATSGGTSGETQYF.

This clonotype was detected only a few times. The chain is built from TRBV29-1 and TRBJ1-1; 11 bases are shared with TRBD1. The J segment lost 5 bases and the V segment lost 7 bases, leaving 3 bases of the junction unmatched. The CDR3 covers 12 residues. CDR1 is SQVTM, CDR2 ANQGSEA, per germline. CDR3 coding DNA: TGCAGCGCTAGGGACAGGGGGACTGAAGCTTTCTTT. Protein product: CSARDRGTEAFF.

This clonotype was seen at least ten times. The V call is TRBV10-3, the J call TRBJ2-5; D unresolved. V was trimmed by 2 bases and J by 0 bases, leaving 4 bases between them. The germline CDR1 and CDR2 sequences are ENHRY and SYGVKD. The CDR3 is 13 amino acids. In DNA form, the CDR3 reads TGTGCCATCAGTGAGCCTAACCAAGAGACCCAGTACTTC. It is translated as CAISEPNQETQYF.

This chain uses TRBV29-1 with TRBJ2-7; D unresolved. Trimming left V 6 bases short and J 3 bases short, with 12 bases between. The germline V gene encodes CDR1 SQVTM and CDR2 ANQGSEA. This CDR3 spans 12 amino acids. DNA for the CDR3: TGCAGCGTGGGAAGTACCTACTACGAGCAGTACTTC. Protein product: CSVGSTYYEQYF.

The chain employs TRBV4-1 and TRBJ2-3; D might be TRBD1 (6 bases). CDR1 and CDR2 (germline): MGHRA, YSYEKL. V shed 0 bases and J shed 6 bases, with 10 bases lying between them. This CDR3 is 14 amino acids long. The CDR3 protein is CASSQEGGPDTQYF. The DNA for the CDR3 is TGCGCCAGCAGCCAAGAAGGGGGACCCGATACGCAGTATTTT.

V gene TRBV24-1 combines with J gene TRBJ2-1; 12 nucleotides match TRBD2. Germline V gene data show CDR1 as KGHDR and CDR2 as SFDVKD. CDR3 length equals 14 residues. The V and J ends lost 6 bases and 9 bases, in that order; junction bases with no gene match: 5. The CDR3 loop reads CATSPTSGGSEQFF. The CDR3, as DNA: TGTGCCACCAGTCCGACTAGCGGGGGCAGTGAGCAGTTCTTC.

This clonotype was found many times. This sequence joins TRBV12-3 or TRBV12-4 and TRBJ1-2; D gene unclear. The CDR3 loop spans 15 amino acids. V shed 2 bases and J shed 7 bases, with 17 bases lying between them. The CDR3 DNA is TGTGCCAGCAGTTTAATGGGCGTAATAGGTAGTGGCTACACCTTC. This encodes CASSLMGVIGSGYTF.

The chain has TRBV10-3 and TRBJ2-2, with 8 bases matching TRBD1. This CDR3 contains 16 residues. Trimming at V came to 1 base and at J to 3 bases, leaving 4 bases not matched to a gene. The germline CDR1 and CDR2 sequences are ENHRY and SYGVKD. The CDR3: CAISELLTGDTGELFF. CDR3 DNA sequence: TGTGCCATCAGTGAGTTACTGACAGGGGACACCGGGGAGCTGTTTTTT.

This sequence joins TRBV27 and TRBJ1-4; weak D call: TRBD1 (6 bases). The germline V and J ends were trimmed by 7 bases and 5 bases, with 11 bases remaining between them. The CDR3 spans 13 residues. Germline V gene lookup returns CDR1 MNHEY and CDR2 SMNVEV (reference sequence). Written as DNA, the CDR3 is TGTGCCAGCAAGCGGACAGAAAATGAAAAACTGTTTTTT. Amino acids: CASKRTENEKLFF.

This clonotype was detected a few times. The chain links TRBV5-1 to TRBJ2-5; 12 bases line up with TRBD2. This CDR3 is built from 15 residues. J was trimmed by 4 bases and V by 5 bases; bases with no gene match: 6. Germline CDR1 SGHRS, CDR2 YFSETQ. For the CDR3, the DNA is TGCGCCAGCAGGTTACTAGCGGGGGGCGGAGAGACCCAGTACTTC. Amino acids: CASRLLAGGGETQYF.

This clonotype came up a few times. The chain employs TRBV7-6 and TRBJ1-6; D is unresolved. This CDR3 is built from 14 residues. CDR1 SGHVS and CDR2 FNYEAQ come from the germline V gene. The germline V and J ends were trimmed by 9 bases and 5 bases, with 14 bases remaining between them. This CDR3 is CASMAALDNSPLHF. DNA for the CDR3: TGTGCCAGTATGGCGGCTCTTGATAATTCACCCCTCCACTTT.

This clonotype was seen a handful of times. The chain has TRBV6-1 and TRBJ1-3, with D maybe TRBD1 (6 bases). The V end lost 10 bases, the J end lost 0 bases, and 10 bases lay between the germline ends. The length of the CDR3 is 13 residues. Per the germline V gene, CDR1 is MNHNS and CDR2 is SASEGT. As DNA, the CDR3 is TGTGCCACTCGACAGGTCTCTGGAAACACCATATATTTT. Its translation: CATRQVSGNTIYF.